What follows are 31 T cell receptor beta chains derived from one specimen sequenced in a study of T cells in Graves' hyperthyroidism and ophthalmopathy. TCR beta CDR3 region amplification was performed from RNA transcripts. The TCR CDR3 first-round RT-PCR relied on the HTBI primer set. MiXCR, applied by TCRdb to the multiplex PCR reads, yields one record per CDR3 protein. The table has hundreds of thousands of distinct CDR3 sequences, roughly 22% seen once; the top ten hold around 54%. Sequencing was done on a sample of blood. The receptors originated from a woman aged 65 to 85 with Graves' ophthalmopathy.

The gene calls are TRBV20-1 and TRBJ1-3, with D unclear. The CDR3 is 13 amino acids. Germline CDR1 is DFQATT and CDR2 is SNEGSKA (reference sequence). V was cut by 3 bases and J by 2 bases, with 8 bases left in between. CDR3 residues: CSASQFPGNTIYF. Written as DNA, the CDR3 is TGCAGTGCTAGTCAATTTCCTGGAAACACCATATATTTT.

The rearrangement links TRBV7-9 to TRBJ2-5, with a possible D match to TRBD1 (6 bases). Per germline, CDR1 SEHNR and CDR2 FQNEAQ (reference sequence). This CDR3 has 16 residues. V was clipped by 5 bases and J by 5 bases, with 21 bases between them. Written as DNA, the CDR3 is TGTGCCAGCAGCCTACAAACAGGATGGGGGCTGGAGACCCAGTACTTC. Translated, it gives CASSLQTGWGLETQYF.

This clonotype was found many times. The rearrangement links TRBV6-1 to TRBJ1-4; possible D gene TRBD1, 5 bases. The CDR3 extends over 16 amino acids. Trimming cost V 7 bases and J 0 bases, with 15 bases left between them. Germline loops: CDR1 MNHNS, CDR2 SASEGT. The CDR3 here is CASNWGFTTTNEKLFF. DNA for the CDR3: TGTGCCAGCAATTGGGGGTTCACGACAACTAATGAAAAACTGTTTTTT.

CDR3 protein: CASSESMGREETQYF. DNA for the CDR3: TGTGCCAGCAGTGAATCGATGGGCAGGGAGGAGACCCAGTACTTC. The rearrangement links TRBV6-1 to TRBJ2-5; tentatively, D is TRBD1 or TRBD2 (5 bases each). Germline values: CDR1 MNHNS, CDR2 SASEGT. The CDR3 covers 15 residues. The V end was cut by 2 bases, the J end by 5 bases, with 15 bases between.

The J gene is TRBJ2-7, the V gene TRBV19, with 9 bases aligning to TRBD2. V shed 3 bases and J 5 bases; nucleotides not matched to a gene: 8. Germline V lookup: CDR1 LNHDA, CDR2 SQIVND (reference sequence). The CDR3 loop spans 15 amino acids. In DNA, the CDR3 is TGTGCCAGTAGTATCCTGGGACTAGCTTCCGACGAGCAGTACTTC. Amino acid sequence: CASSILGLASDEQYF. Full variable domain (missing parts from reference TRBV19 and TRBJ2-7): DGGITQSPKYLFRKEGQNVTLSCEQNLNHDAMYWYRQDPGQGLRLIYYSQIVNDFQKGDIAEGYSVSREKKESFPLTVTSAQKNPTAFYLCASSILGLASDEQYFGPGTRLTVT.

This clonotype was seen a few times. The chain joins TRBV6-1 to TRBJ1-3; D is perhaps TRBD1 (6 bases). V lost 6 bases to trimming and J lost 4 bases, with 16 bases between them. The CDR3 sequence is 15 residues long. Per germline, CDR1 MNHNS and CDR2 SASEGT. The CDR3 sequence: CASRKDSDKGNTIYF. The CDR3 DNA reads as TGTGCCAGCAGAAAGGACAGCGACAAAGGAAACACCATATATTTT.

This clonotype has a count of ten or more. This chain links TRBV20-1 with TRBJ1-1, with TRBD1 identical over 9 bases. The CDR3 sequence is 14 residues long. Germline V lookup: CDR1 DFQATT, CDR2 SNEGSKA (reference sequence). V lost 7 bases to trimming and J lost 4 bases; unmatched junction nucleotides: 10. CDR3 bases: TGCAGTGGAGGACAGGGGCAAATCAGCACTGAAGCTTTCTTT. Its protein is CSGGQGQISTEAFF.

This clonotype was picked up a small number of times. V and J are TRBV9 and TRBJ2-3; tentatively, D is TRBD1 or TRBD2 (5 bases each). CDR1 is SGDLS, CDR2 YYNGEE, per germline. The CDR3 length is 16 residues. Trimming removed 1 base from V and 1 base from J, with 13 bases in between. The CDR3 region has the DNA TGTGCCAGCAGCGTAAGTGGGGGTCTTGGCACAGATACGCAGTATTTT. Amino acid sequence: CASSVSGGLGTDTQYF.

The V call is TRBV18, the J call TRBJ2-7, with D possibly TRBD1 on 5 matching bases. Germline V gives CDR1 KGHSH, CDR2 LQKENI. The CDR3 is 14 amino acids. V was pared by 1 base and J by 5 bases, with 12 bases between. This CDR3 is CASSPLQGADEQYF. The CDR3 bases are TGTGCCAGCTCACCACTGCAAGGGGCCGACGAGCAGTACTTC.

As regards this clonotype: A read error may account for a junction end that differs from germline. V usage is TRBV3-1 and J usage is TRBJ1-1; D gene ambiguous. Looked up from germline, CDR1 is LGHDT and CDR2 is YNNKEL (reference sequence). This CDR3 has 13 residues. CDR3 sequence (DNA): TGTGCCAGCAGCGACACATTGAACACTAAAGCTTTCTTT. Translated: CASSDTLNTKAFF.

This chain connects TRBV2 to TRBJ1-6; unclear D gene. Germline-derived CDR1 and CDR2 are SNHLY and FYNNEI. V shed 7 bases and J shed 4 bases, with 8 bases lying between them. The CDR3 length is 13 residues. The CDR3 DNA reads as TGTGCCAGCAAAGGTGAATATAATTCACCCCTCCACTTT. Encoded protein: CASKGEYNSPLHF.

This clonotype was picked up many times. The V call is TRBV5-1, the J call TRBJ2-1; D remains unclear. This CDR3 region has 13 residues. Germline V gene sequence: CDR1 SGHRS, CDR2 YFSETQ. V lost 0 bases, J lost 5 bases, and 6 bases lay in between. CDR3 protein: CASSLELHNEQFF. For the CDR3, the DNA is TGCGCCAGCAGCTTGGAACTTCACAATGAGCAGTTCTTC.

This clonotype was recorded at least ten times. The V gene is TRBV29-1, the J gene TRBJ1-2, with D possibly being TRBD1 (5 bases). The germline gives CDR1 SQVTM, CDR2 ANQGSEA. The CDR3 is made up of 13 amino acids. The ends were cut back, 3 bases at V and 6 bases at J, with 14 bases in the middle. The CDR3 sequence: CSVERDVTNGYTF. In nucleotides, the CDR3 is TGCAGCGTTGAGCGGGACGTTACTAATGGCTACACCTTC.

The J gene is TRBJ1-2, the V gene TRBV27; 11 nucleotides align to TRBD1. The CDR3 length is 15 residues. Trimming took 6 bases from V and 8 from J; bases not matched to a gene: 11. The germline V gene has CDR1 MNHEY and CDR2 SMNVEV (reference sequence). CDR3 DNA: TGTGCCAGCAGCCTAACGGACAGGGGGCTCGAAGGCTACACCTTC. Amino acids: CASSLTDRGLEGYTF.

V and J are TRBV7-9 and TRBJ2-3; D is uncertain. The CDR3 length is 13 residues. Germline V lookup: CDR1 SEHNR, CDR2 FQNEAQ (reference sequence). Between the trimmed V and J ends, which lost 1 base and 7 bases, there was a span of 9 bases. Written as DNA, the CDR3 is TGTGCCAGCAGCTTAGAGCAAGGTTATACGCAGTATTTT. Translated, it gives CASSLEQGYTQYF. Together with reference TRBV7-9 and TRBJ2-3, the CDR3 gives the full variable domain: DTGVSQNPRHKITKRGQNVTFRCDPISEHNRLYWYRQTLGQGPEFLTYFQNEAQLEKSRLLSDRFSAERPKGSFSTLEIQRTEQGDSAMYLCASSLEQGYTQYFGPGTRLTVL.

There are many counts of this clonotype. This chain's CDR3 is CASSLDTSGTDTQYF. In nucleotides, the CDR3 is TGTGCCAGCAGCTTAGATACTAGCGGGACAGATACGCAGTATTTT. This chain joins TRBV11-2 and TRBJ2-3; the match to TRBD2 covers 9 bases. Trimming at V came to 0 bases and at J to 3 bases, leaving 1 base not matched to a gene. This CDR3 spans 15 amino acids. Germline V gene lookup returns CDR1 SGHAT and CDR2 FQNNGV.

This chain uses TRBV6-1 with TRBJ2-7; 7 positions match TRBD1. The V gene end was trimmed by 10 bases and the J gene end by 3 bases; junction bases not matched to a gene: 12. The CDR3 is 14 amino acids. Germline values: CDR1 MNHNS, CDR2 SASEGT. This chain's CDR3 is CATKGAANNYEQYF. CDR3 coding DNA: TGTGCCACAAAGGGGGCAGCGAATAACTACGAGCAGTACTTC.

The sample holds a few counts of this clonotype. V gene TRBV20-1 combines with J gene TRBJ2-2; possibly TRBD2 for D (5 bases). CDR1 is DFQATT, CDR2 SNEGSKA, per germline (reference sequence). The V and J ends lost 6 bases and 7 bases respectively, with 18 bases between them. The CDR3 runs 14 residues. The CDR3 sequence is CSASSGSVSGELFF. DNA of the CDR3: TGCAGTGCCTCGTCGGGGAGCGTTAGCGGGGAGCTGTTTTTT.

This clonotype showed up just a few times. The chain uses TRBV20-1 and TRBJ2-7; D gene uncertain. This CDR3 contains 13 residues. Trimming took 6 bases from V and 2 from J, leaving 14 bases between them. The germline V gene has CDR1 DFQATT and CDR2 SNEGSKA (reference sequence). CDR3 amino acids: CSAPPQVTYEQYF. The DNA of the CDR3 is TGCAGTGCGCCGCCTCAGGTGACCTACGAGCAGTACTTC.

This clonotype has just a few counts. V usage is TRBV12-3 or TRBV12-4 and J usage is TRBJ2-7; D unclear. The length of the CDR3 is 11 residues. Trimming took 3 bases from V and 6 from J, leaving 6 bases between them. In DNA, the CDR3 is TGTGCCAGCAGTTTTAGGGCCGAGCAGTACTTC. Amino acids: CASSFRAEQYF.

This clonotype was detected a few times. The chain couples TRBV29-1 to TRBJ1-1; tentative D call: TRBD1 (5 bases). There are 14 residues in the CDR3. Trimming removed 7 bases at V and 5 bases at J, with 20 bases between. CDR1 and CDR2 (germline): SQVTM, ANQGSEA. The CDR3 sequence is CSANPHGGGTEAFF. The CDR3 nucleotides are TGCAGCGCCAACCCGCATGGGGGGGGAACTGAAGCTTTCTTT.

The chain joins TRBV12-3 or TRBV12-4 to TRBJ2-1, with TRBD2 matching 14 bases. V dropped 5 bases and J dropped 5; count of bases not matched to a gene: 5. This CDR3 contains 16 residues. This CDR3 is CASSPGLAGVHNEQFF. CDR3 bases: TGTGCCAGCAGTCCGGGACTAGCGGGGGTACACAATGAGCAGTTCTTC.

The V and J genes are TRBV2 and TRBJ1-5; TRBD1 agrees at 10 bases. This CDR3 spans 14 amino acids. The V and J ends lost 8 bases and 7 bases, in that order; junction bases with no gene match: 8. In germline, CDR1 is SNHLY, CDR2 FYNNEI. The CDR3 reads CASRTDRGPQPQHF. CDR3 nucleotide sequence: TGTGCCAGCCGTACTGACAGGGGGCCCCAGCCCCAGCATTTT.

Ten or more counts support this clonotype. The V and J genes are TRBV20-1 and TRBJ1-1, with 10 nucleotides matching TRBD1. The germline V gene encodes CDR1 DFQATT and CDR2 SNEGSKA (reference sequence). Trimming at V came to 6 bases and at J to 0 bases, leaving 7 bases not matched to a gene. This CDR3 is built from 15 residues. The CDR3, as DNA: TGCAGTGCAACAAGGGGGACAGGGGTGAACACTGAAGCTTTCTTT. As protein: CSATRGTGVNTEAFF.

The V gene is TRBV6-1, the J gene TRBJ2-2; no reliable D call. Germline CDR1 MNHNS, CDR2 SASEGT. V lost 10 bases and J lost 1, with 10 bases in between. The length of the CDR3 is 13 residues. The CDR3 nucleotides read TGTGCCACCCAAGGAGTGAACACCGGGGAGCTGTTTTTT. Its translation is CATQGVNTGELFF.

This clonotype was counted between two and nine times. J is TRBJ1-1 and V is TRBV19; D unresolved. This CDR3 is 14 amino acids long. Germline V gene lookup returns CDR1 LNHDA and CDR2 SQIVND (reference sequence). The V end lost 6 bases, the J end lost 0 bases, and 11 bases lay between the germline ends. The CDR3: CASSGPYMNTEAFF. CDR3 sequence (DNA): TGTGCCAGTAGCGGGCCGTACATGAACACTGAAGCTTTCTTT. The whole variable domain, remainder taken from reference TRBV19 and TRBJ1-1, is DGGITQSPKYLFRKEGQNVTLSCEQNLNHDAMYWYRQDPGQGLRLIYYSQIVNDFQKGDIAEGYSVSREKKESFPLTVTSAQKNPTAFYLCASSGPYMNTEAFFGQGTRLTVV.

This clonotype turned up a few times. The rearrangement links TRBV4-1 to TRBJ1-2; 8 positions match TRBD1. Germline V gene lookup returns CDR1 MGHRA and CDR2 YSYEKL. The CDR3 has 17 amino acids. V lost 0 bases and J lost 5; bases outside the gene matches: 11. CDR3 sequence (DNA): TGCGCCAGCAGCCAAGAAGGGGGGACAGGCCGAGGGTATGGCTACACCTTC. It encodes CASSQEGGTGRGYGYTF.

This clonotype showed up many times. J is TRBJ2-2 and V is TRBV3-1; no firm D call. This CDR3 spans 14 amino acids. Germline V gene lookup returns CDR1 LGHDT and CDR2 YNNKEL (reference sequence). Trimming took 1 base from V and 10 from J, leaving 13 bases between them. DNA for the CDR3: TGTGCCAGCAGCCAAGTCTCGAGCTATTCGGAGCTGTTTTTT. It translates to CASSQVSSYSELFF. The variable domain in full, completed from reference TRBV3-1 and TRBJ2-2, reads DTAVSQTPKYLVTQMGNDKSIKCEQNLGHDTMYWYKQDSKKFLKIMFSYNNKELIINETVPNRFSPKSPDKAHLNLHINSLELGDSAVYFCASSQVSSYSELFFGEGSRLTVL.

This clonotype has only a few counts. The rearrangement joins TRBV6-6 to TRBJ1-1; 11 nucleotides match TRBD1. The CDR3 is 16 residues long. Germline CDR1 is MNHNY and CDR2 is SVGAGI (reference sequence). Trimming at V came to 2 bases and at J to 4 bases, leaving 6 bases not matched to a gene. The CDR3: CASSYTRTGGGTEAFF. In nucleotides, the CDR3 is TGTGCCAGCAGTTACACCCGGACAGGGGGCGGCACTGAAGCTTTCTTT.

This clonotype was recorded only once. The gene calls are TRBV19 and TRBJ1-6, with a tentative D call TRBD1 (5 bases). The V end was cut by 6 bases, the J end by 15 bases, with 15 bases between. The CDR3 loop spans 12 amino acids. CDR1 and CDR2 (germline): LNHDA, SQIVND (reference sequence). CDR3 sequence (DNA): TGTGCCAGTAGCCCTGTCTGGGGGGGCCTCCACTTT. Translated, it gives CASSPVWGGLHF.

This clonotype was counted between two and nine times. The chain couples TRBV12-3 or TRBV12-4 to TRBJ2-2; D is uncertain. The CDR3 length is 13 residues. V was clipped by 6 bases and J by 7 bases, with 12 bases between them. For the CDR3, the DNA is TGTGCCAGCAGCCCATCGCTGGACGGGGAGCTGTTTTTT. It yields the protein CASSPSLDGELFF.